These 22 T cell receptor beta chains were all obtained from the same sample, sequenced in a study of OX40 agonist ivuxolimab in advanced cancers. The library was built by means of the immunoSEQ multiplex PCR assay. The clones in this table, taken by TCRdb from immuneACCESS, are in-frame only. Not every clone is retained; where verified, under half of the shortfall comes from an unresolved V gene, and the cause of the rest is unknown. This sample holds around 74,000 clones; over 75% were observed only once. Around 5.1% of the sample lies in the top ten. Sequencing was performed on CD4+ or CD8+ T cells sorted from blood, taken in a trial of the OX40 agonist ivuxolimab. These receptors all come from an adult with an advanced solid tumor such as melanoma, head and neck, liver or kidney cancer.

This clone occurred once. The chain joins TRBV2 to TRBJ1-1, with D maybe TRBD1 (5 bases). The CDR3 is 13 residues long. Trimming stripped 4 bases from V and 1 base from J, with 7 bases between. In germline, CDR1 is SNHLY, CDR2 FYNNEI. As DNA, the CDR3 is TGTGCCAGCAGTGCCGGGACGAACACTGAAGCTTTCTTT. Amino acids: CASSAGTNTEAFF.

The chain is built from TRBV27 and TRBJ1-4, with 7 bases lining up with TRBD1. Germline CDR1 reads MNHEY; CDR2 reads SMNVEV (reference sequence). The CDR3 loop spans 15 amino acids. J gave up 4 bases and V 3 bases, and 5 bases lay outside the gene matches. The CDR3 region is CASSFYTGVNEKLFF. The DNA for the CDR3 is TGTGCCAGCAGTTTTTATACAGGGGTTAATGAAAAACTGTTTTTT. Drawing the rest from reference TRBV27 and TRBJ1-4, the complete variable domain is EAQVTQNPRYLITVTGKKLTVTCSQNMNHEYMSWYRQDPGLGLRQIYYSMNVEVTDKGDVPEGYKVSRKEKRNFPLILESPSPNQTSLYFCASSFYTGVNEKLFFGSGTQLSVL.

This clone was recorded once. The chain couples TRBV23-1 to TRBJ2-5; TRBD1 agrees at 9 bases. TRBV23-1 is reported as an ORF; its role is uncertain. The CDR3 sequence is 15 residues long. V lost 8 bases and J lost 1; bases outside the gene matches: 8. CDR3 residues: CASGGQGAPQETQYF. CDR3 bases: TGCGCCAGCGGGGGACAGGGCGCCCCCCAAGAGACCCAGTACTTC.

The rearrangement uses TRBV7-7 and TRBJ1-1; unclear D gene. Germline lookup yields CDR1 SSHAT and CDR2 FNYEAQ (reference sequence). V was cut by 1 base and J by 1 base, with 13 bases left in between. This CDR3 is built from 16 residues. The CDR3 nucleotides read TGTGCCAGCAGCTTAGTGTCGGGCAGGCAGAACACTGAAGCTTTCTTT. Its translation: CASSLVSGRQNTEAFF.

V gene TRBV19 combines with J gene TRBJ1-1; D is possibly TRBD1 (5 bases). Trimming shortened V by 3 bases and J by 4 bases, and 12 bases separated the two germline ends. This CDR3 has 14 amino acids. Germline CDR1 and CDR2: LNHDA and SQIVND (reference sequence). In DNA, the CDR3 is TGTGCCAGTAGTATTAATTGGGGGAGCACTGAAGCTTTCTTT. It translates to CASSINWGSTEAFF.

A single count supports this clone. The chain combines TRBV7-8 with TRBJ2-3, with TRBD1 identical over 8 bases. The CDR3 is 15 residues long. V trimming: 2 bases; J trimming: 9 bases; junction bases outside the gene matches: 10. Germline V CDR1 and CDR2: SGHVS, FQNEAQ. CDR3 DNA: TGTGCCAGCAGCTTAACCCGATGGGGACAGGACACGCAGTATTTT. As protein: CASSLTRWGQDTQYF.

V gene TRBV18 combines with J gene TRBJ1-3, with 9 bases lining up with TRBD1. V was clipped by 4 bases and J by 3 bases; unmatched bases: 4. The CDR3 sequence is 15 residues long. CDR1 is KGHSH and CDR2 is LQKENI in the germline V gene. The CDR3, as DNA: TGTGCCAGCTCACGGGACAGGGAAGGTGGAAACACCATATATTTT. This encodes CASSRDREGGNTIYF.

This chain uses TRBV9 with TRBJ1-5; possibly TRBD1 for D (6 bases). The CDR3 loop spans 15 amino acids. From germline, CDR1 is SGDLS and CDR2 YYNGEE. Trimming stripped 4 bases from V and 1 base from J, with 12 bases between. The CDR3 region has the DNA TGTGCCAGCAGCCCGGGGGCGGAGAGCAATCAGCCCCAGCATTTT. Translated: CASSPGAESNQPQHF.

CDR3 coding DNA: TGTGCCAGCAGCTTAGCTTTGCGCGGGGGGGCAGATACGCAGTATTTT. It specifies CASSLALRGGADTQYF. This sequence joins TRBV7-2 and TRBJ2-3, with TRBD2 identical over 9 bases. The CDR3 extends over 16 amino acids. Germline V gene data show CDR1 as SGHTA and CDR2 as FQGNSA. Trimming cost V 0 bases and J 4 bases; bases outside gene matches: 5.

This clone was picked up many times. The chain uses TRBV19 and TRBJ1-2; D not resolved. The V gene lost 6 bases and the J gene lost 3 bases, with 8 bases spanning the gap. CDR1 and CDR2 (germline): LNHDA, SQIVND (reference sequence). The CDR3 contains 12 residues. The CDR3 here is CASRLDDYGYTF. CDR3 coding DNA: TGTGCCAGTAGGTTGGACGACTATGGCTACACCTTC.

The CDR3 coding sequence is TGTGCCGCCGGGACTAGCGAATTCTCTGGGGCCAACGTCCTGACTTTC. This encodes CAAGTSEFSGANVLTF. The rearrangement joins TRBV10-3 to TRBJ2-6; 10 positions match TRBD2. The CDR3 covers 16 residues. Trimming removed 11 bases from V and 0 bases from J; junction bases left unmatched: 7. CDR1 is ENHRY, CDR2 SYGVKD, per germline.

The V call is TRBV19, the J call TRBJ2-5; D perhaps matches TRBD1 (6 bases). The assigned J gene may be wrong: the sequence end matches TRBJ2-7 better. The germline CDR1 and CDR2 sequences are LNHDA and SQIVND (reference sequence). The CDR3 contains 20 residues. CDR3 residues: CASIKVAASNSGAHSYEQYF. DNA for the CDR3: TGTGCCAGTATAAAAGTCGCCGCGTCGAATTCAGGGGCACATTCTTACGAGCAGTACTTC.

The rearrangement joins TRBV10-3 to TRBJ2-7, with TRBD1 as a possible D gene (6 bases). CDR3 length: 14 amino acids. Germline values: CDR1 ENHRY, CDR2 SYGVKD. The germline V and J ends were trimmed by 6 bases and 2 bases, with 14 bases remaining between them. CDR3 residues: CAISVTGQTYEQYF. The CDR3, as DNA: TGTGCCATCAGCGTTACGGGACAAACCTACGAGCAGTACTTC.

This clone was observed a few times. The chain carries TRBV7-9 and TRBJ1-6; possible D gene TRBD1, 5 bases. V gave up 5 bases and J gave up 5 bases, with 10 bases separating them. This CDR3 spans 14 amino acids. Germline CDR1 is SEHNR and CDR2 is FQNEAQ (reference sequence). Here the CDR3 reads CASSRSTDNSPLHF. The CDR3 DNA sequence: TGTGCCAGCAGCCGCTCGACAGATAATTCACCCCTCCACTTT.

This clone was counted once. The CDR3 spells CASSIVGPLNTEAFF. CDR3 nucleotide sequence: TGTGCCAGTAGTATTGTTGGGCCGCTGAACACTGAAGCTTTCTTT. The V gene is TRBV19, the J gene TRBJ1-1; D not certain. The CDR3 extends over 15 amino acids. Germline V CDR1 and CDR2: LNHDA, SQIVND (reference sequence). V was trimmed by 3 bases and J by 0 bases, leaving 11 bases between them. The full variable domain, its missing parts supplied by reference TRBV19 and TRBJ1-1, is DGGITQSPKYLFRKEGQNVTLSCEQNLNHDAMYWYRQDPGQGLRLIYYSQIVNDFQKGDIAEGYSVSREKKESFPLTVTSAQKNPTAFYLCASSIVGPLNTEAFFGQGTRLTVV.

CDR3 protein: CATLAGTGPLNEQFF. The DNA for the CDR3 is TGTGCCACCCTGGCCGGGACAGGCCCACTTAATGAGCAGTTCTTC. The chain is built from TRBV10-3 and TRBJ2-1; TRBD1 matches at 8 bases. Per germline, CDR1 ENHRY and CDR2 SYGVKD. The CDR3 extends over 15 amino acids. J gave up 7 bases and V 10 bases, and 15 bases lay outside the gene matches.

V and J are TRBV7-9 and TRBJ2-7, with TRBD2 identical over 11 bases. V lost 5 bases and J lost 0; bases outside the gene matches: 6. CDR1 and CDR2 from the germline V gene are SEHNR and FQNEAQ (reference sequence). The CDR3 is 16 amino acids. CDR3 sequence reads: CASSPETSGISYEQYF. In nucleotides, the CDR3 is TGTGCCAGCAGCCCTGAGACTAGCGGGATCTCCTACGAGCAGTACTTC.

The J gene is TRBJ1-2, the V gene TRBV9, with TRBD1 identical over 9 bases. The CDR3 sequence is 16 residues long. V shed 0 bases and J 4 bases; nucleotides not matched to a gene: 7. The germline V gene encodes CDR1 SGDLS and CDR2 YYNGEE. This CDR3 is CASSVEVQGALYGYTF. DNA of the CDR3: TGTGCCAGCAGCGTAGAAGTACAGGGGGCGCTCTATGGCTACACCTTC. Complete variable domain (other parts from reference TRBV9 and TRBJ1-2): DSGVTQTPKHLITATGQRVTLRCSPRSGDLSVYWYQQSLDQGLQFLIQYYNGEERAKGNILERFSAQQFPDLHSELNLSSLELGDSALYFCASSVEVQGALYGYTFGSGTRLTVV.

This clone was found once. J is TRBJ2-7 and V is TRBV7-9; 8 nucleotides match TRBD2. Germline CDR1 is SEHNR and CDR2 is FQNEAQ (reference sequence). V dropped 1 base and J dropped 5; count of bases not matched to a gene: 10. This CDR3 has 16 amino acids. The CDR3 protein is CASSLVLGGGRNEQYF. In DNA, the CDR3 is TGTGCCAGCAGCTTAGTCCTCGGGGGGGGTAGGAACGAGCAGTACTTC.

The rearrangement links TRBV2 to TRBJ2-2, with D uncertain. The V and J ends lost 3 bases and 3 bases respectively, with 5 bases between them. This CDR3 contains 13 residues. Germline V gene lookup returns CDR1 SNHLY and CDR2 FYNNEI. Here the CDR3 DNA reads TGTGCCAGCAGTGAGGGGTACACCGGGGAGCTGTTTTTT. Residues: CASSEGYTGELFF.

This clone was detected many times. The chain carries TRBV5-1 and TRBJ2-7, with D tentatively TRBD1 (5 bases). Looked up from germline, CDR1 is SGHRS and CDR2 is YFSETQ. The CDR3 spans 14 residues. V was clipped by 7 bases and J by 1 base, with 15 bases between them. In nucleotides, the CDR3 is TGCGCCAGCGCTACAGGTTTAGGTTCCTACGAGCAGTACTTC. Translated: CASATGLGSYEQYF.

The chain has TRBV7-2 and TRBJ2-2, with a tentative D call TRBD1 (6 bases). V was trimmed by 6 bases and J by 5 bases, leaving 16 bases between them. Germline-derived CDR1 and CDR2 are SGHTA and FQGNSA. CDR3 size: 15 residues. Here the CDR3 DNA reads TGTGCCAGCAGTTTTACAGGGACGTTAACCGGGGAGCTGTTTTTT. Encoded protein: CASSFTGTLTGELFF.